Listed here are 24 T cell receptor beta chains from one sample, sequenced in a study of cytomegalovirus exposure and HLA in healthy donors. Both 60 Vbeta primers and 13 Jbeta primers went into the PCR. Profiling relied on immunoSEQ multiplex PCR, and the TCRdb table lists in-frame clones only, not all of them. The table lists roughly 100,000 clones, nearly 85% of them singletons. The specimen sequenced was PBMCs. These receptors all stem from a man between 18 and 35 years old in good health and CMV-seronegative.

This clone was seen once. The gene calls are TRBV4-1 and TRBJ2-7; maybe TRBD1 (6 bases). This CDR3 is built from 15 residues. The germline V and J ends were trimmed by 4 bases and 4 bases, with 17 bases remaining between them. The germline CDR1 and CDR2 sequences are MGHRA and YSYEKL. For the CDR3, the DNA is TGCGCCAGCAGCCTAATACAGGGAATTCGATACGAGCAGTACTTC. Translated, it gives CASSLIQGIRYEQYF.

The V and J genes are TRBV7-2 and TRBJ1-1, with 11 bases matching TRBD1. Trimming took 7 bases from V and 7 from J; bases not matched to a gene: 17. CDR3 length equals 17 residues. From germline, CDR1 is SGHTA and CDR2 FQGNSA. The CDR3 coding sequence is TGTGCCAGCATCCCAAGTTACCCGGGACAGGGGGTGTTTGAAGCTTTCTTT. As protein: CASIPSYPGQGVFEAFF.

This chain links TRBV7-6 with TRBJ2-2; no reliable D call. Germline CDR1 SGHVS, CDR2 FNYEAQ. Trimming shortened V by 3 bases and J by 2 bases, and 7 bases separated the two germline ends. The CDR3 runs to 14 residues. CDR3 loop: CASSFGVNTGELFF. DNA of the CDR3: TGTGCCAGCAGCTTCGGTGTTAACACCGGGGAGCTGTTTTTT.

The chain couples TRBV4-1 to TRBJ2-3; 10 bases fit TRBD2. Trimming at V came to 7 bases and at J to 0 bases, leaving 10 bases not matched to a gene. The length of the CDR3 is 17 residues. CDR1 is MGHRA and CDR2 is YSYEKL in the germline V gene. CDR3 residues: CASKELAGLLSTDTQYF. The CDR3 coding sequence is TGCGCCAGCAAGGAACTAGCGGGGCTGTTGAGCACAGATACGCAGTATTTT.

The chain has TRBV7-2 and TRBJ2-1; D uncertain. CDR3 size: 19 residues. Germline lookup yields CDR1 SGHTA and CDR2 FQGNSA. The V end lost 1 base, the J end lost 2 bases, and 21 bases lay between the germline ends. CDR3 bases: TGTGCCAGCAGCTTAGATGGTAGTGGCGGCCTCTCGGCCTACAATGAGCAGTTCTTC. It is translated as CASSLDGSGGLSAYNEQFF.

This chain uses TRBV27 with TRBJ2-3, with TRBD2 matching over 8 bases. Unmatched junction bases numbered 6, after V lost 5 bases and J lost 2 bases. Germline V gene lookup returns CDR1 MNHEY and CDR2 SMNVEV (reference sequence). There are 15 residues in the CDR3. The CDR3 reads CASSDSGAPTDTQYF. The CDR3 region has the DNA TGTGCCAGCAGTGATAGCGGGGCACCCACAGATACGCAGTATTTT.

The chain recombines TRBV7-8 with TRBJ1-5, with 7 nucleotides matching TRBD1. V shed 5 bases and J 2 bases; nucleotides not matched to a gene: 3. CDR1 is SGHVS and CDR2 is FQNEAQ in the germline V gene. This CDR3 is built from 14 residues. CDR3 DNA sequence: TGTGCCAGCAGCCCTGGACAGGGCAATCAGCCCCAGCATTTT. Amino acid sequence: CASSPGQGNQPQHF.

The gene calls are TRBV11-3 and TRBJ2-3, with 9 bases fitting TRBD1. CDR3 length equals 14 residues. Trimming took 5 bases from V and 4 from J; bases not matched to a gene: 4. The germline V gene encodes CDR1 SGHNT and CDR2 YENEEA. CDR3 sequence (DNA): TGTGCCAGCAGCCCCAGGACAGGGGCAGATACGCAGTATTTT. Amino acid sequence: CASSPRTGADTQYF.

This clone was seen a single time. The J gene is TRBJ2-2, the V gene TRBV5-4; 9 bases fit TRBD1. The junction had 10 bases not matched to a gene; V was cut back by 6 bases and J by 4 bases. This CDR3 is 16 amino acids long. Per germline, CDR1 SGHNT and CDR2 YYREEE (reference sequence). CDR3 coding DNA: TGTGCCAGCACCCTCCCTGGGACAGGGAGCACCGGGGAGCTGTTTTTT. Its translation: CASTLPGTGSTGELFF.

This chain connects TRBV27 to TRBJ1-1; D might be TRBD1 (5 bases). CDR1 MNHEY and CDR2 SMNVEV come from the germline V gene (reference sequence). This CDR3 region has 13 residues. Trimming cost V 7 bases and J 4 bases, with 13 bases left between them. CDR3 protein: CASKTGFGTEAFF. The CDR3 DNA reads as TGTGCCAGCAAAACAGGCTTTGGCACTGAAGCTTTCTTT.

The chain employs TRBV27 and TRBJ1-4, with TRBD1 matching over 8 bases. The germline CDR1 and CDR2 sequences are MNHEY and SMNVEV (reference sequence). Trimming took 4 bases from V and 6 from J; bases not matched to a gene: 7. There are 15 residues in the CDR3. DNA of the CDR3: TGTGCCAGCAGTTCCCACAGGGGGAGGGATGAAAAACTGTTTTTT. The encoded protein is CASSSHRGRDEKLFF.

The chain uses TRBV6-1 and TRBJ2-7, with TRBD1 matching over 7 bases. Germline lookup yields CDR1 MNHNS and CDR2 SASEGT. The trim removed 5 bases at V and 2 bases at J, leaving 3 bases unmatched. CDR3 length equals 13 residues. The CDR3 reads CASSYTGAYEQYF. The CDR3 nucleotides are TGTGCCAGCAGTTATACAGGGGCCTACGAGCAGTACTTC.

This chain uses TRBV19 with TRBJ1-3; 7 nucleotides match TRBD1. The germline gives CDR1 LNHDA, CDR2 SQIVND (reference sequence). This CDR3 has 12 amino acids. J lost 7 bases, V lost 6 bases, and 3 bases had no gene match. The CDR3 reads CASSRGENTIYF. In DNA, the CDR3 is TGTGCCAGTAGCAGGGGGGAGAACACCATATATTTT.

V gene TRBV4-3 combines with J gene TRBJ2-7; D is perhaps TRBD1 (6 bases). The CDR3 totals 13 residues. The V end was cut by 5 bases, the J end by 3 bases, with 11 bases between. Per the germline V gene, CDR1 is LGHNA and CDR2 is YSLEER. CDR3 in DNA: TGCGCCAGCAGCTTGACAGGCAGCTACGAGCAGTACTTC. Amino acid sequence: CASSLTGSYEQYF.

The chain's CDR3 is CASSLTLSGSSYNEQFF. The CDR3 nucleotides are TGTGCCAGCAGCTTAACCCTTTCCGGGTCATCCTACAATGAGCAGTTCTTC. The rearrangement uses TRBV7-3 and TRBJ2-1; no reliable D call. The CDR3 is 17 amino acids. Germline V gene sequence: CDR1 SGHTA, CDR2 FQGTGA. With 0 bases removed from V and 1 base from J, the gap between germline ends came to 13 bases.

The chain employs TRBV27 and TRBJ1-4; D ambiguous. Germline CDR1 and CDR2: MNHEY and SMNVEV (reference sequence). The CDR3 has 15 residues. With 8 bases removed from V and 0 bases from J, the gap between germline ends came to 13 bases. The DNA for the CDR3 is TGTGCCAGCTCGTTTGAGGTGGCAACTAATGAAAAACTGTTTTTT. Encoded protein: CASSFEVATNEKLFF.

V gene TRBV7-9 combines with J gene TRBJ1-1; 10 bases line up with TRBD1. The CDR3 totals 14 residues. CDR1 is SEHNR, CDR2 FQNEAQ, per germline (reference sequence). J gave up 2 bases and V 6 bases, and 3 bases lay outside the gene matches. DNA for the CDR3: TGTGCCAGCAGAAAGACAGGGGGCAACACTGAAGCTTTCTTT. Protein product: CASRKTGGNTEAFF.

The rearrangement uses TRBV5-1 and TRBJ1-1; D gene ambiguous. CDR1 and CDR2 (germline): SGHRS, YFSETQ. The CDR3 has 13 residues. Trimming took off 2 bases at V and 0 bases at J, with 5 bases between the two ends. CDR3 DNA: TGCGCCAGCAGCTTCGGGATGAACACTGAAGCTTTCTTT. Translating gives CASSFGMNTEAFF.

The chain uses TRBV19 and TRBJ1-2; no clear D. V dropped 6 bases and J dropped 6 bases, with 5 bases sitting between them. The length of the CDR3 is 10 residues. CDR1 and CDR2 (germline): LNHDA, SQIVND (reference sequence). The CDR3 DNA is TGTGCCAGTAGAACAGATGGCTACACCTTC. It encodes CASRTDGYTF.

The chain employs TRBV11-3 and TRBJ2-5; a weak D match, TRBD2 (6 bases). This CDR3 spans 13 amino acids. Trimming removed 4 bases at V and 9 bases at J, with 15 bases between. Germline lookup yields CDR1 SGHNT and CDR2 YENEEA. The CDR3 coding sequence is TGTGCCAGCAGCTCGGGAGCCGACCAGGCCCAGTACTTC. This sequence encodes CASSSGADQAQYF.

V is TRBV28 and J is TRBJ2-7; 13 nucleotides align to TRBD2. Trimming cost V 7 bases and J 4 bases; bases outside gene matches: 13. From germline, CDR1 is MDHEN and CDR2 SYDVKM. The CDR3 length is 17 residues. CDR3 residues: CASTIGSGGLAGYEQYF. In nucleotides, the CDR3 is TGTGCCAGCACGATCGGGTCTGGGGGACTAGCGGGATACGAGCAGTACTTC.

In its sample, this clone was seen once. This chain uses TRBV6-6 with TRBJ2-7; weak D call: TRBD2 (6 bases). Trimming took 2 bases from V and 2 from J, leaving 7 bases between them. The V gene's germline CDR1 is MNHNY and CDR2 SVGAGI (reference sequence). The CDR3 loop spans 13 amino acids. Written as DNA, the CDR3 is TGTGCCAGCAGTTACGGCGGGACCTACGAGCAGTACTTC. This sequence encodes CASSYGGTYEQYF.

This chain connects TRBV28 to TRBJ1-5; perhaps TRBD1 as D (6 bases). In germline, CDR1 is MDHEN, CDR2 SYDVKM. There are 16 residues in the CDR3. With 6 bases removed from V and 0 bases from J, the gap between germline ends came to 15 bases. In nucleotides, the CDR3 is TGTGCCAGCAGCCAGGCGGCGACAGGTAGCAATCAGCCCCAGCATTTT. The encoded protein is CASSQAATGSNQPQHF.

V usage is TRBV7-9 and J usage is TRBJ1-1, with D maybe TRBD1 (5 bases). The germline CDR1 and CDR2 sequences are SEHNR and FQNEAQ (reference sequence). V lost 0 bases, J lost 1 base, and 9 bases lay in between. The CDR3 covers 15 residues. CDR3 nucleotide sequence: TGTGCCAGCAGCTTAGCGGCAGGGTCGAACACTGAAGCTTTCTTT. The encoded protein is CASSLAAGSNTEAFF.